This T cell receptor (beta chain) was identified in a study of T cell repertoires in cytomegalovirus infection. Germline assignment: CDR1 DFQATT and CDR2 SNEGSKA (reference sequence). Trimming took off 5 bases at V and 5 bases at J, with 4 bases between the two ends. The CDR3 spans 10 residues. Points from the study as a whole: Clonotypes of TCR beta that were HLA-C-restricted and CMV-specific dominated the ex vivo response.

TCRdb re-called the reads through MiXCR, storing one row per CDR3 protein. The sample shows under 200,000 distinct CDR3 sequences, roughly 21% of them seen only once. Remarks on this clonotype: Antigen: not known.

This TCR was sampled from a human donor in good health (CMV status not recorded). Some clones in this sample may be carry-over from other donors' samples. The sample in question was CD8+ T cells from cultured PBMCs, obtained from culture after CMV antigen stimulation. This sequence joins TRBV20-1 and TRBJ2-1; no clear D. The CDR3 bases are TGCAGTGCTCTAGACAATGAGCAGTTCTTC. It specifies CSALDNEQFF.